The 21 T cell receptor beta chains given below trace back to one sample, sequenced in a study of CD8 T cells in ankylosing spondylitis. MiXCR, run by TCRdb on the 5' RACE reads, gives a single entry per CDR3 protein. The sample consists of approximately 260,000 distinct CDR3 sequences, 15% to 20% of them appearing once. Input material: blood, either unsorted or a sorted T cell fraction (not recorded which). The receptors were gathered from a male donor with ankylosing spondylitis or in good health (not recorded which).

J is TRBJ2-1 and V is TRBV27; D is perhaps TRBD2 (5 bases). CDR3 size: 16 residues. The germline gives CDR1 MNHEY, CDR2 SMNVEV (reference sequence). V lost 4 bases and J 6 bases, leaving 19 bases between the germline ends. The CDR3 DNA sequence: TGTGCCAGCAGTTCCCCCCGAGGGCTAGTTGCCAATGAGCAGTTCTTC. Translation gives CASSSPRGLVANEQFF.

This clonotype was seen many times. The V call is TRBV4-1, the J call TRBJ2-7; D is undetermined. This CDR3 has 12 amino acids. The V end lost 7 bases, the J end lost 1 base, and 8 bases lay between the germline ends. CDR1 and CDR2 (germline): MGHRA, YSYEKL. The chain's CDR3 is CASKADSYEQYF. The CDR3 DNA sequence: TGCGCCAGCAAGGCGGATTCCTACGAGCAGTACTTC.

This clonotype was observed a few times. V is TRBV27 and J is TRBJ2-7; TRBD2 agrees at 13 bases. J lost 7 bases, V lost 5 bases, and 11 bases had no gene match. The germline V gene encodes CDR1 MNHEY and CDR2 SMNVEV (reference sequence). The CDR3 totals 16 residues. The CDR3 spells CASSPTGLAGVREQYF. The CDR3 DNA sequence: TGTGCCAGCAGTCCAACAGGACTAGCGGGAGTTCGAGAGCAGTACTTC.

The rearrangement uses TRBV7-9 and TRBJ1-4; TRBD1 matches 8 bases. The CDR3 runs 17 residues. Per germline, CDR1 SEHNR and CDR2 FQNEAQ (reference sequence). The V segment lost 4 bases and the J segment 0 bases; nucleotides outside the gene matches: 7. CDR3 sequence reads: CASSSAQGGATNEKLFF. The CDR3 coding sequence is TGTGCCAGCAGCTCGGCACAGGGGGGTGCAACTAATGAAAAACTGTTTTTT.

This clonotype was observed many times. V gene TRBV12-3 or TRBV12-4 combines with J gene TRBJ2-2; 10 bases map to TRBD2. The length of the CDR3 is 14 residues. The ends lost 5 bases at V and 7 bases at J; junction bases unmatched: 4. CDR3 sequence: CASSPSGSGGELFF. CDR3 bases: TGTGCCAGCAGTCCTAGCGGGAGCGGCGGGGAGCTGTTTTTT.

The gene calls are TRBV29-1 and TRBJ2-7; D unclear. Germline V lookup: CDR1 SQVTM, CDR2 ANQGSEA. The CDR3 totals 13 residues. V was pared by 0 bases and J by 0 bases, with 6 bases between. CDR3 in amino acids: CSVEETGSYEQYF. CDR3 in DNA: TGCAGCGTTGAAGAAACTGGCTCCTACGAGCAGTACTTC.

The chain uses TRBV7-6 and TRBJ2-7; 7 positions match TRBD1. Trimming at V came to 5 bases and at J to 2 bases, leaving 6 bases not matched to a gene. The CDR3 extends over 14 amino acids. Germline CDR1 SGHVS, CDR2 FNYEAQ. The CDR3: CASSPGTDPYEQYF. The DNA of the CDR3 is TGTGCCAGCAGCCCCGGGACAGATCCCTACGAGCAGTACTTC.

This clonotype appeared a few times. The V gene is TRBV20-1, the J gene TRBJ2-1; TRBD2 matches at 10 bases. Trimming cost V 6 bases and J 0 bases; bases outside gene matches: 2. Looked up from germline, CDR1 is DFQATT and CDR2 is SNEGSKA (reference sequence). This CDR3 contains 14 residues. The DNA for the CDR3 is TGCAGTGCCCCTAGCGGGAGCTCCTACAATGAGCAGTTCTTC. Translating gives CSAPSGSSYNEQFF.

The chain employs TRBV12-5 and TRBJ2-1; unclear D gene. The germline V and J ends were trimmed by 2 bases and 7 bases, with 9 bases remaining between them. The germline gives CDR1 LGHNT, CDR2 FRNRAP. This CDR3 is built from 13 residues. This CDR3 reads CASGLSAPNEQFF. Here the CDR3 DNA reads TGTGCTAGTGGTTTGTCGGCCCCGAATGAGCAGTTCTTC.

There are a few counts of this clonotype. The chain carries TRBV7-8 and TRBJ2-7; 7 bases map to TRBD2. Germline loops: CDR1 SGHVS, CDR2 FQNEAQ. CDR3 length equals 16 residues. V gave up 0 bases and J gave up 1 base; unmatched junction bases: 6. The CDR3 spells CASSLAWLADSYEQYF. The CDR3 DNA reads TGTGCCAGCAGCTTAGCCTGGCTAGCGGATTCCTACGAGCAGTACTTC. The full variable domain, completed using reference TRBV7-8 and TRBJ2-7, is GAGVSQSPRYKVAKRGQDVALRCDPISGHVSLFWYQQALGQGPEFLTYFQNEAQLDKSGLPSDRFFAERPEGSVSTLKIQRTQQEDSAVYLCASSLAWLADSYEQYFGPGTRLTVT.

The chain couples TRBV7-8 to TRBJ2-7, with D perhaps matching TRBD1 (5 bases). The germline gives CDR1 SGHVS, CDR2 FQNEAQ. Between the trimmed V and J ends, which lost 2 bases and 5 bases, there was a span of 10 bases. The length of the CDR3 is 13 residues. The CDR3 coding sequence is TGTGCCAGCAGCTTAACAACAGGAGACGAGCAGTACTTC. This sequence encodes CASSLTTGDEQYF.

Only a few counts were recorded for this clonotype. The chain carries TRBV7-8 and TRBJ2-3, with TRBD2 matching 7 bases. Germline-derived CDR1 and CDR2 are SGHVS and FQNEAQ. V was pared by 8 bases and J by 2 bases, with 16 bases of the junction left unmatched. This CDR3 spans 17 amino acids. CDR3 coding DNA: TGTGCCAGCTCGAGTGGGTGGGAGGGCCAGTTCACAGATACGCAGTATTTT. Its translation: CASSSGWEGQFTDTQYF.

The J gene is TRBJ2-3, the V gene TRBV29-1, with 8 bases aligning to TRBD2. From germline, CDR1 is SQVTM and CDR2 ANQGSEA. The ends lost 7 bases at V and 0 bases at J; junction bases unmatched: 6. CDR3 size: 14 residues. The CDR3 nucleotides read TGCAGCGGAATACTAGCGGATAGCACAGATACGCAGTATTTT. Its protein is CSGILADSTDTQYF.

This clonotype was recorded a few times. The rearrangement uses TRBV6-1 and TRBJ1-1; D is undetermined. The CDR3 covers 13 residues. Deletions cut 6 bases from V and 5 bases from J, with 13 bases between. CDR1 and CDR2 (germline): MNHNS, SASEGT. The CDR3 nucleotides read TGTGCCAGCAGAATGACGGGTGGGACTGAAGCTTTCTTT. This translates into CASRMTGGTEAFF.

The chain carries TRBV9 and TRBJ2-7; 10 bases are shared with TRBD1. CDR3 length: 15 amino acids. Trimming at V came to 3 bases and at J to 2 bases, leaving 5 bases not matched to a gene. Germline CDR1 SGDLS, CDR2 YYNGEE. The CDR3 region is CASSEGTGVTYEQYF. The DNA for the CDR3 is TGTGCCAGCAGCGAGGGGACAGGGGTTACCTACGAGCAGTACTTC.

CDR3 loop: CARGPPLSESEQYF. CDR3 bases: TGTGCCAGGGGCCCCCCGCTCTCGGAGAGTGAGCAGTACTTC. This sequence joins TRBV28 and TRBJ2-7; D gene unclear. The CDR3 is made up of 14 amino acids. V was clipped by 9 bases and J by 7 bases, with 22 bases between them. Germline V gene data show CDR1 as MDHEN and CDR2 as SYDVKM.

V gene TRBV6-5 combines with J gene TRBJ1-2, with D perhaps TRBD1 (5 bases). Germline V gives CDR1 MNHEY, CDR2 SVGAGI. CDR3 size: 14 residues. V dropped 2 bases and J dropped 2 bases, with 9 bases sitting between them. For the CDR3, the DNA is TGTGCCAGCAGTTACCGGGGACTCAACTATGGCTACACCTTC. Protein product: CASSYRGLNYGYTF.

In this sample, this clonotype turned up a few times. This sequence joins TRBV20-1 and TRBJ2-1; 9 bases match TRBD2. Germline CDR1 DFQATT, CDR2 SNEGSKA (reference sequence). The length of the CDR3 is 14 residues. With 5 bases clipped from V and 4 bases from J, the junction kept 6 bases outside the gene matches. CDR3 DNA: TGCAGTGCTCCCGGGACTAGCCGGTACAATGAGCAGTTCTTC. It encodes CSAPGTSRYNEQFF.

This clonotype was seen ten or more times. The chain carries TRBV29-1 and TRBJ1-1; D remains unclear. In germline, CDR1 is SQVTM, CDR2 ANQGSEA. The V and J ends lost 4 bases and 1 base respectively, with 13 bases between them. The CDR3 runs to 14 residues. CDR3 sequence (DNA): TGCAGCGTTGTACTGGGTTCAGCGAACACTGAAGCTTTCTTT. It specifies CSVVLGSANTEAFF.

In its sample, this clonotype was seen many times. The rearrangement joins TRBV2 to TRBJ2-3; a weak D match, TRBD2 (5 bases). With 2 bases removed from V and 2 bases from J, the gap between germline ends came to 17 bases. The CDR3 runs 17 residues. CDR1 and CDR2 (germline): SNHLY, FYNNEI. CDR3 in DNA: TGTGCCAGCAGTGAACCTCGGACTGCTTCTGACACAGATACGCAGTATTTT. Its protein is CASSEPRTASDTDTQYF.

The chain combines TRBV24-1 with TRBJ2-2; 7 nucleotides line up with TRBD1. Trimming cost V 2 bases and J 4 bases; bases outside gene matches: 3. CDR1 and CDR2 (germline): KGHDR, SFDVKD. CDR3 length: 15 amino acids. CDR3 amino acids: CATSDSGTATGELFF. The CDR3 DNA follows: TGTGCCACCAGTGATTCCGGGACAGCCACCGGGGAGCTGTTTTTT.